This TCR beta chain comes out of a study of response to subunit inactivated influenza vaccine. One entry per CDR3 protein results from TCRdb running MiXCR on the RT-PCR reads. The table has some 800,000 distinct CDR3 sequences, 21% seen once. In regard to this clonotype: The antigen is not known.

V was clipped by 7 bases and J by 2 bases, with 20 bases between them. The germline CDR1 and CDR2 sequences are MGHRA and YSYEKL. CDR3 size: 17 residues. Points from the study as a whole: The authors offered the suggestion that each seasonal influenza vaccination recruits few new T cells.

This chain joins TRBV4-1 and TRBJ2-2; a possible D gene is TRBD1 (6 bases). The sequenced sample was PBMCs from blood, obtained 5 to 6 days after vaccination. The sequence was obtained from a man aged 45-65 years who received an inactivated influenza vaccine. The CDR3 nucleotides are TGCGCCAGCACGGATAGGACAGATCTCTCTAACACCGGGGAGCTGTTTTTT. Its protein product is CASTDRTDLSNTGELFF.